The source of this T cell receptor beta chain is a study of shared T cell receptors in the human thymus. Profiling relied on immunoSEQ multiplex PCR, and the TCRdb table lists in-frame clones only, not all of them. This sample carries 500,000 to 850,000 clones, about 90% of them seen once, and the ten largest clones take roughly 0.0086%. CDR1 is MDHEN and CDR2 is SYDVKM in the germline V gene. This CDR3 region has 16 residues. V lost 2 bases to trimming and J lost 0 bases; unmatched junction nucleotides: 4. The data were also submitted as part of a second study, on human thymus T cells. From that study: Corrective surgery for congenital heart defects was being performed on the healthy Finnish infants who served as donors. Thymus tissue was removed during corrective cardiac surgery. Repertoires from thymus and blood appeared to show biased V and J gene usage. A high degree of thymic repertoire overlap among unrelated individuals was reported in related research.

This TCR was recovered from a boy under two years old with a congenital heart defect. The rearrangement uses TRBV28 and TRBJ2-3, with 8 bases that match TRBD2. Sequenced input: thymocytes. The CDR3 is CASSLRAGVSTDTQYF. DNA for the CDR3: TGTGCCAGCAGTTTACGAGCGGGGGTGAGCACAGATACGCAGTATTTT.